The source of this T cell receptor (beta chain) is a study of cytomegalovirus exposure and HLA in healthy donors. About the research overall: Tens of millions of unique TCR sequences came from HLA-typed donors in an early release. Study-wide points: Usually a TCR sequence was rare, but some public TCRs were found in many donors.

Germline values: CDR1 SEHNR, CDR2 FQNEAQ (reference sequence). This CDR3 spans 15 amino acids. Trimming took 1 base from V and 5 from J; bases not matched to a gene: 7. The PCR was carried out with 60 Vbeta primers and 13 Jbeta primers. Using immunoSEQ multiplex PCR, the repertoire was profiled, and TCRdb retains in-frame clones only, with some absent. The sample comprises under 200,000 clones, 75% to 90% of which are singletons, and 0.96% rests with the top ten. Remarks on this clone: The antigen remains unidentified.

The sequence was collected from a girl aged 2 to 9 in good health and CMV-seropositive. The V and J genes are TRBV7-9 and TRBJ1-1, with TRBD1 matching over 7 bases. Sample: PBMCs. The CDR3 DNA is TGTGCCAGCAGCTTAGTGGGCAGGGGGAGGACTGAAGCTTTCTTT. This translates into CASSLVGRGRTEAFF.